This T cell receptor (beta chain) was found in a study of metastatic and nonmetastatic thyroid tumors. Study background: Repertoires were compared across blood and tumor or nodule tissue from malignant and benign thyroid patients.

Trimming pared 0 bases from V and 5 bases from J, leaving 16 bases between. The CDR3 sequence is 15 residues long. Germline V lookup: CDR1 DFQATT, CDR2 SNEGSKA (reference sequence). TCRdb used MiXCR to call clones anew from the PCR reads. The table has about 39,000 clones, approximately 15% seen once; the top ten hold roughly 22%. Every patient was untreated before thyroid surgery. The clonotype was recovered from a female donor with papillary thyroid cancer or a benign thyroid nodule (not recorded which). Some clones in this sample may be carry-over from other donors' samples. Sequenced material: blood. The rearrangement links TRBV20-1 to TRBJ1-2; no clear D. Written as DNA, the CDR3 is TGCAGTGCTAGAGATCTCCGGGAGATAGGGTATGGCTACACCTTC. Encoded protein: CSARDLREIGYGYTF.